This TCR beta chain was retrieved from a study of PD-1 blockade in classical Hodgkin lymphoma. Relapse was seen in all patients after autologous stem cell transplantation, and brentuximab vedotin exposure was variable. Assay: immunoSEQ multiplex PCR; the TCRdb copy retains only in-frame clones and omits some. This sample yields about 30,000 clones, of which about 71% are seen a single time; 3.5% to 4% belongs to the top ten. The germline V gene encodes CDR1 SGDLS and CDR2 YYNGEE. This CDR3 has 15 residues. V was cut by 4 bases and J by 5 bases, with 18 bases left in between. This clone was observed a single time.

The V gene is TRBV9, the J gene TRBJ1-2; perhaps TRBD1 as D (6 bases). This TCR came from a human donor with classical Hodgkin lymphoma. The input for sequencing was peripheral blood mononuclear cells (PBMCs), taken before the second cycle of nivolumab. The CDR3 protein is CASSSGGGRTYGYTF. The CDR3 nucleotides read TGTGCCAGCAGCTCCGGGGGGGGGCGGACTTATGGCTACACCTTC.